What follows is one T cell receptor beta chain and its context. Its antigen is unidentified. The germline V gene has CDR1 MNHNY and CDR2 SVGAGI (reference sequence). The CDR3 runs to 16 residues. J lost 4 bases, V lost 4 bases, and 11 bases had no gene match. Unique molecular identifiers were present in the TCR beta cDNA libraries. T cells, roughly 0.9 to 11 million of them, yielded 500,000 to 600,000 cDNA molecules. TCRdb called the PCR reads again in MiXCR, with one record for every CDR3 protein. The table has hundreds of thousands of distinct CDR3 sequences, 44% seen once; the top ten hold 1.5% to 2%. The source of the sample is a study of post-analysis software for immune sequencing data. Overall study results and limits: Significantly decreased normalized Chao1 diversity was recorded for multiple sclerosis patients relative to controls. Controls showed lower frequencies than patients for roughly 5 TRBV segments, and TRBV5-6, TRBV5-1 and TRBV20-1 were among these.

The clonotype comes from a girl aged 5 to 17 with multiple sclerosis. Sequenced: blood. The chain uses TRBV6-6 and TRBJ1-2, with 8 bases matching TRBD1. CDR3 nucleotides: TGTGCCAGCAGTTCTGGGGACAGGAGATTCCTCTATGGCTACACCTTC. Amino acids: CASSSGDRRFLYGYTF.